This T cell receptor beta chain is from a study of T cells expressing NK-cell markers. Following a re-call of the 5' RACE reads, TCRdb has one entry per CDR3 protein and lacks DNA. Its listing shows some 500,000 distinct CDR3 sequences. The CDR3 has 15 amino acids. Per the germline V gene, CDR1 is MNHEY and CDR2 is SMNVEV (reference sequence). The sequenced material came from blood T cells: a sorted CD56 or NKG2C T cell subset, CD4+ or CD8+ T cells, or bulk PBMC T cells (not recorded which). The chain joins TRBV27 to TRBJ2-1; the D call from TCRdb, TRBD2, cannot be confirmed without DNA. The sequence derives from a woman aged 45-60 years in good health. The CDR3 sequence is CASSSSGRARNEQFF.